This TCR beta chain came from a study of blood T cell repertoires in COVID-19. Study in general: COVID-19 samples from acute and convalescent phases originated in the United States, Italy and Spain. PBMCs, B-cell-depleted T cells, or T cells were the source of the cDNA or gDNA that made up the material.

Authors' methods: It was from reference gene primer amplification that nucleated cell counts were estimated. Here immunoSEQ multiplex PCR was the method, and the copy in TCRdb shows in-frame clones only, minus some. The D gene and trimming were derived from the DNA, and the V and J assignments and clone size from that table. Of about 88,000 clones listed, roughly 84% are singletons. This clone occurred once. Germline V CDR1 and CDR2: SGHDN, FVKESK. V trimming: 4 bases; J trimming: 1 base; junction bases outside the gene matches: 4. CDR3 length equals 15 residues. The sequence was collected from a woman between 70 and 85 years old with acute or convalescent COVID-19. Specimen: peripheral blood. The chain has TRBV14 and TRBJ2-5; 9 positions match TRBD2. The CDR3 spells CASSRRLAVQETQYF. For the CDR3, the DNA is TGTGCCAGCAGCCGACGACTAGCGGTCCAAGAGACCCAGTACTTC.